The rows below give T cell receptor beta chains drawn from one sample of a study of cytomegalovirus exposure and HLA in healthy donors. Method: immunoSEQ multiplex PCR; TCRdb's copy keeps in-frame clones and lacks some. The data hold about 100,000 clones, with less than 95% observed a single time. The sample comprised PBMCs. These receptors originate from a woman younger than 35 in good health and CMV-seronegative. Both conserved end residues are part of each CDR3. D genes are given only for firm matches. Part of the rows lack a size; the others show once, few, many or a class for expanded clones.

v_gene,d_gene,abundance,j_gene,CDR3nt,CDR3aa
TRBV6-6,TRBD1,-,TRBJ2-1,TGTGCCAGCAGTTCCGACAGGGTCACCTACAATGAGCAGTTCTTC,CASSSDRVTYNEQFF
TRBV7-9,TRBD1,medium-sized,TRBJ1-5,TGTGCCAGCAGCTCGGGACAGGACCCAAATCAGCCCCAGCATTTT,CASSSGQDPNQPQHF
TRBV10-2,-,-,TRBJ2-2,TGCGCCAGCAGTGAAGCAGGGGAGCTGTTTTTT,CASSEAGELFF
TRBV6-1,TRBD2,-,TRBJ2-5,TGTGCCAGCTGGTTAGCGGGGGTCGGAGAGACCCAGTACTTC,CASWLAGVGETQYF
TRBV7-3,-,-,TRBJ1-2,TGTGCCAGCAGCTCCCCGAATACCGACGCGGGAAACTATGGCTACACCTTC,CASSSPNTDAGNYGYTF
TRBV5-1,-,-,TRBJ1-6,TGCGCCAGCAGCCGGACAGTAAGTGAGGATTCACCCCTCCACTTT,CASSRTVSEDSPLHF
TRBV27,-,-,TRBJ1-1,TGTGCCAGCAGTTTATCGGCAGGGCTGAACACTGAAGCTTTCTTT,CASSLSAGLNTEAFF
TRBV30,TRBD1,-,TRBJ2-7,TGTGCCTGGAGGAGGACAGGGCCCTACGAGCAGTACTTC,CAWRRTGPYEQYF
TRBV5-1,-,-,TRBJ1-4,TGCGCCAGCAGGGTGGGAGCTAATGAAAAACTGTTTTTT,CASRVGANEKLFF
TRBV28,-,-,TRBJ2-7,TGTGCCAGCAGTTCCTCCAGGGGTTTATTATCCGAGCAGTACTTC,CASSSSRGLLSEQYF
TRBV6-1,TRBD1,-,TRBJ2-7,TGTGCCAGCAGGAACGTCGACAGGGGGCCCTACGAGCAGTACTTC,CASRNVDRGPYEQYF
TRBV11-2,TRBD2,-,TRBJ2-7,TGTGCCAGCAGCCGGACTAGCCCCCCCTACGAGCAGTACTTC,CASSRTSPPYEQYF
TRBV2,-,few,TRBJ1-2,TGTGCCAGCATAGAGGGCTACACCTTC,CASIEGYTF
TRBV9,TRBD2,-,TRBJ2-1,TGTGCCAGCAGTGCTGTTCGGCTAGCGGGGGACAATGAGCAGTTCTTC,CASSAVRLAGDNEQFF
TRBV2,TRBD2,once,TRBJ2-1,TGTGCCAGCAGCTTAGCGGGGGGGGATTACAATGAGCAGTTCTTC,CASSLAGGDYNEQFF
TRBV6-1,-,-,TRBJ2-1,TGTGCCAGCAGTGAGCGGGACCTCAGCTCCTACAATGAGCAGTTCTTC,CASSERDLSSYNEQFF
TRBV9,TRBD1,-,TRBJ1-2,TGTGCCAGCAGCGCAACCCGCTCTAAAACAGGGGTCACGGACTATGGCTACACCTTC,CASSATRSKTGVTDYGYTF
TRBV9,TRBD1,-,TRBJ2-3,TGTGCCAGCAGCGAGGGGGACAGGGGAGCTACAGATACGCAGTATTTT,CASSEGDRGATDTQYF
TRBV2,TRBD2,-,TRBJ2-1,TGTGCCAGCAGTGAATCTAGCGGGTCCTCCTACAATGAGCAGTTCTTC,CASSESSGSSYNEQFF
TRBV5-6,-,-,TRBJ2-7,TGTGCCAGCACCTCGGGGAGTGTAATCTACGAGCAGTACTTC,CASTSGSVIYEQYF
TRBV10-1,-,-,TRBJ1-5,TGCGCCAGCATTAGACCAGGGGGCAATCAGCCCCAGCATTTT,CASIRPGGNQPQHF
TRBV7-2,TRBD1,-,TRBJ1-2,TGTGCCAGCAGCCTAGGGGTTGCAGGGGGCCTCGCCTATGGCTACACCTTC,CASSLGVAGGLAYGYTF
TRBV27,TRBD1,-,TRBJ1-6,TGTGCCAGCAGTTTAGATCAGGGGGCTAATTCACCCCTCCACTTT,CASSLDQGANSPLHF
TRBV19,TRBD1,-,TRBJ2-2,TGTGCCAGTACCCCAACCTGGAGACAGGGCAAGGTTCCGGGGGAGCTGTTTTTT,CASTPTWRQGKVPGELFF
TRBV5-1,TRBD2,-,TRBJ2-5,TGCGCCAGCAGCTTGGAGGAACTAGCGGGAGGGTTACGAGAGACCCAGTACTTC,CASSLEELAGGLRETQYF
TRBV7-9,-,-,TRBJ1-4,TGTGCCAGCAGCGCTCGCCATGGGGTGGAGGGAAAACTGTTTTTT,CASSARHGVEGKLFF
TRBV18,-,-,TRBJ1-2,TGTGCCAGCTCACCTATAGCGGACGTGGGAGGGAACTATGGCTACACCTTC,CASSPIADVGGNYGYTF
TRBV27,-,once,TRBJ1-1,TGTGCCAGCACCTCCGCGGGGGGGACTGAAGCTTTCTTT,CASTSAGGTEAFF
TRBV7-9,TRBD2,-,TRBJ2-3,TGTGCCAGCAGGGCGGGGGGTCGAAGCACAGATACGCAGTATTTT,CASRAGGRSTDTQYF
TRBV6-6,-,once,TRBJ1-2,TGTGCCAGCAGTTACTTGGCCATAGGCTACACCTTC,CASSYLAIGYTF
TRBV10-3,-,-,TRBJ2-1,TGTGCCATCAGTCCCACCATAGCACAATTGTTCTTC,CAISPTIAQLFF
TRBV5-1,-,-,TRBJ2-3,TGCGCCAGCAGCCCCGCAGTGGGGGCAACAGATACGCAGTATTTT,CASSPAVGATDTQYF
TRBV6-1,-,-,TRBJ1-2,TGTGCCAGCAGTGAAGGTATGGGCGCCTACTACACCTTC,CASSEGMGAYYTF
TRBV6-1,TRBD2,-,TRBJ2-5,TGTGCCAGCATTACGGTAGCGGGGCGTAAAGAGACCCAGTACTTC,CASITVAGRKETQYF
TRBV4-3,TRBD2,-,TRBJ2-3,TGCGCCAGCAGCCTCGGAGCGGGGGGCGGCACAGATACGCAGTATTTT,CASSLGAGGGTDTQYF
TRBV19,TRBD1,-,TRBJ1-1,TGTGCCAGTAGTCCCGGGACAGGGTTAATGAACACTGAAGCTTTCTTT,CASSPGTGLMNTEAFF
TRBV6-5,TRBD2,-,TRBJ2-5,TGTGCCACCTCCCTAGCGGGGGGGCCGGGAGAGACCCAGTACTTC,CATSLAGGPGETQYF
TRBV5-1,-,-,TRBJ2-7,TGCGCCAGCAGCTTAAGAACAGCTGCCATCTACGAGCAGTACTTC,CASSLRTAAIYEQYF
TRBV6-4,-,once,TRBJ1-2,TGTGCCAGCAGTGCGGGGGGACGGGGCTACACCTTC,CASSAGGRGYTF
TRBV4-1,-,-,TRBJ1-5,TGCGCCAGCAGCCAACCCCTTCGGGGGGCTAATCAGCCCCAGCATTTT,CASSQPLRGANQPQHF
TRBV7-2,-,-,TRBJ1-5,TGTGCCAGCAGCTTATTCCCCGGGGTTTCTGGGCCCCAGCATTTT,CASSLFPGVSGPQHF
TRBV9,-,once,TRBJ2-3,TGTGCCAGCAGCGACCGGGAGCTCCCCGGCGGGACGCAGTATTTT,CASSDRELPGGTQYF